This T cell receptor (beta chain) was obtained from a study of blood T cell repertoires in COVID-19. V trimming: 4 bases; J trimming: 3 bases; junction bases outside the gene matches: 6. This CDR3 is 15 amino acids long. The V gene's germline CDR1 is SGHRS and CDR2 YFSETQ. The authors' processing: The assay estimated nucleated cells by amplifying reference gene primers. Measured with immunoSEQ multiplex PCR; TCRdb has only the in-frame clones, and not every one. V, J and clone size reflect that table, while D and trimming were determined from the DNA. Among some 64,000 clones listed, approximately 70% were seen once.

The sequencing input was PBMCs or T cells enriched from blood (not recorded which). This clonotype originated in a woman aged 60 to 75 who had been exposed to COVID-19. The genes are TRBV5-1 and TRBJ2-1; the match to TRBD2 covers 8 bases. This chain's CDR3 is CASSPTGTSYNEQFF. CDR3 bases: TGCGCCAGCAGCCCGACCGGGACTAGCTACAATGAGCAGTTCTTC.